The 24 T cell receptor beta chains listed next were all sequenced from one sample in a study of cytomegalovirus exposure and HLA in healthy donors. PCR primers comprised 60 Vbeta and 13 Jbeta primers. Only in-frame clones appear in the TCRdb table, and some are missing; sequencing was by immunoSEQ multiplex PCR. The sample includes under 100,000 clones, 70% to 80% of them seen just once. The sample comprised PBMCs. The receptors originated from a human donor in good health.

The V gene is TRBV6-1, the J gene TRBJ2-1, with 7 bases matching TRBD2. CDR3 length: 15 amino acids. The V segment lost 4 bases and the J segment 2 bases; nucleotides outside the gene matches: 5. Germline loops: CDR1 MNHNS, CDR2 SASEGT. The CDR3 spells CASSALGGTYNEQFF. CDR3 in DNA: TGTGCCAGCAGTGCCCTGGGAGGGACCTACAATGAGCAGTTCTTC.

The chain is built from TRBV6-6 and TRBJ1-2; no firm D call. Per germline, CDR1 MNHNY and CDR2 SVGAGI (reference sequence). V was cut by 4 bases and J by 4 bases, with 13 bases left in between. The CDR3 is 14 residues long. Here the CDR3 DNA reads TGTGCCAGCAGTTTCCCCGGAGAAATCTATGGCTACACCTTC. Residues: CASSFPGEIYGYTF.

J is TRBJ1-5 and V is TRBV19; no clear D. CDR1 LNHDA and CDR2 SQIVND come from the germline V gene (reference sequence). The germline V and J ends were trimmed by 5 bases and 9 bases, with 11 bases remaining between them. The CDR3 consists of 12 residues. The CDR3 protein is CASSFPSWPQHF. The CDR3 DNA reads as TGTGCCAGTAGTTTTCCCTCTTGGCCCCAGCATTTT.

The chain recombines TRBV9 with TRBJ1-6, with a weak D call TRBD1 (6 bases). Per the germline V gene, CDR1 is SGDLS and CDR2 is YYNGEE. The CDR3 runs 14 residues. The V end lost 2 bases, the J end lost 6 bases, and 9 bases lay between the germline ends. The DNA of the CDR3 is TGTGCCAGCAGCGTGACAGGACTTAATTCACCCCTCCACTTT. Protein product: CASSVTGLNSPLHF.

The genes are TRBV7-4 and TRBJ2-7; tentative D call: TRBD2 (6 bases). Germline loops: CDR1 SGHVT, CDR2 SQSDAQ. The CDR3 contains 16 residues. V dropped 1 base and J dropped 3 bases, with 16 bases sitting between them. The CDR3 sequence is CASSLVCGTPNYEQYF. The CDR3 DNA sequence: TGTGCCAGCAGCTTAGTATGTGGGACTCCGAACTACGAGCAGTACTTC.

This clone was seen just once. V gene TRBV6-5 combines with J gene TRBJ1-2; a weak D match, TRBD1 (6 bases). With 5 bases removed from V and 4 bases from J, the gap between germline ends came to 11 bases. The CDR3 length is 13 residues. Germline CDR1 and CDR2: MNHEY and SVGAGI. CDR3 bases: TGTGCCAGCAGTGCAGGGGTATTCTATGGCTACACCTTC. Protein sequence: CASSAGVFYGYTF.

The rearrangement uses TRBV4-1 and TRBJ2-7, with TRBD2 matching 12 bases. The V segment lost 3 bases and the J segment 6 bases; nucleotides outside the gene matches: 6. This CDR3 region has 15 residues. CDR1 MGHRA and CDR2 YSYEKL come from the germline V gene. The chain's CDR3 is CASSHALAGGLEQYF. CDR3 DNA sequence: TGCGCCAGCAGCCACGCTCTAGCGGGGGGGCTCGAGCAGTACTTC.

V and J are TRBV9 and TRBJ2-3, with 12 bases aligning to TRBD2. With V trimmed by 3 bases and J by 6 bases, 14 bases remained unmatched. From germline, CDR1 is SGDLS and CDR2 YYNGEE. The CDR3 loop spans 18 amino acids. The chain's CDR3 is CASSALPSGGVSVDTQYF. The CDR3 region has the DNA TGTGCCAGCAGCGCCCTACCTAGCGGGGGGGTGTCTGTGGATACGCAGTATTTT.

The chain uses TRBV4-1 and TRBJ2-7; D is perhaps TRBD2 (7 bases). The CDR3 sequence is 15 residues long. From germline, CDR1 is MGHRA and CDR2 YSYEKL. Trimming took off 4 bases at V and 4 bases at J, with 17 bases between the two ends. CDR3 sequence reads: CASSPTGGAVYEQYF. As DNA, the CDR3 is TGCGCCAGCAGCCCGACTGGGGGGGCAGTGTACGAGCAGTACTTC.

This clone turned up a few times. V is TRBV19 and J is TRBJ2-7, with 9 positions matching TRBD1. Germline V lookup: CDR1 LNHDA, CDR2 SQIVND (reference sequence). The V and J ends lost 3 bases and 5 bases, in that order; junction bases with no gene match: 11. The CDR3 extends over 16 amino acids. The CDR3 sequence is CASSMDEDRGKNEQYF. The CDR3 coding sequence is TGTGCCAGTAGTATGGATGAGGACAGGGGAAAGAACGAGCAGTACTTC. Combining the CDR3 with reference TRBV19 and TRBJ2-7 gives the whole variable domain DGGITQSPKYLFRKEGQNVTLSCEQNLNHDAMYWYRQDPGQGLRLIYYSQIVNDFQKGDIAEGYSVSREKKESFPLTVTSAQKNPTAFYLCASSMDEDRGKNEQYFGPGTRLTVT.

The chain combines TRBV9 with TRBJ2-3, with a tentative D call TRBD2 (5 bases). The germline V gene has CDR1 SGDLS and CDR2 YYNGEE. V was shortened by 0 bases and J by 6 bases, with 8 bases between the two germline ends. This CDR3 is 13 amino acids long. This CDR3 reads CASSVATGDTQYF. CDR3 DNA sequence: TGTGCCAGCAGCGTAGCTACGGGGGATACGCAGTATTTT.

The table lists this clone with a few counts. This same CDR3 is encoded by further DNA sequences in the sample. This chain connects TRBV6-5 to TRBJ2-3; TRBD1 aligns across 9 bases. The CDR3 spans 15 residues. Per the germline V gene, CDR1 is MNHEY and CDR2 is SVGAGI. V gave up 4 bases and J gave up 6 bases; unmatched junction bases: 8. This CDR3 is CASSLTGGAGDTQYF. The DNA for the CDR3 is TGTGCCAGCAGTTTAACAGGGGGCGCGGGGGATACGCAGTATTTT.

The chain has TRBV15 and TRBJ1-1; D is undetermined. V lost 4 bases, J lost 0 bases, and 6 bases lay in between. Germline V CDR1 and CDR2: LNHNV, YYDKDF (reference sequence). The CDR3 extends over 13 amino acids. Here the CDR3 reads CATSNGVNTEAFF. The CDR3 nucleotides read TGTGCCACCAGCAACGGGGTGAACACTGAAGCTTTCTTT. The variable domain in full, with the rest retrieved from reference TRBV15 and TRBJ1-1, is DAMVIQNPRYQVTQFGKPVTLSCSQTLNHNVMYWYQQKSSQAPKLLFHYYDKDFNNEADTPDNFQSRRPNTSFCFLDIRSPGLGDTAMYLCATSNGVNTEAFFGQGTRLTVV.

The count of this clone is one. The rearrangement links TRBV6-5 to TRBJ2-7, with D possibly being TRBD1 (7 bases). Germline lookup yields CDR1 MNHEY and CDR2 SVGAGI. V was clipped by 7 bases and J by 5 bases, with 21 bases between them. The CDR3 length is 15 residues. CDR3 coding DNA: TGTGCCAGCACCCCACCGCAGGGGGGCTCTAACGAGCAGTACTTC. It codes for CASTPPQGGSNEQYF.

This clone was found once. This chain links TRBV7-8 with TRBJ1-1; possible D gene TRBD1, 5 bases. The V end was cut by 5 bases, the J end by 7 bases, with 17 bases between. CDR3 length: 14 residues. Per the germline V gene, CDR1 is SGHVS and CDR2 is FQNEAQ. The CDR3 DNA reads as TGTGCCAGCAGCCCGCGGGACTCCTTATATGAAGCTTTCTTT. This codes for CASSPRDSLYEAFF. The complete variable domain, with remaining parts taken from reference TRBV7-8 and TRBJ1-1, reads GAGVSQSPRYKVAKRGQDVALRCDPISGHVSLFWYQQALGQGPEFLTYFQNEAQLDKSGLPSDRFFAERPEGSVSTLKIQRTQQEDSAVYLCASSPRDSLYEAFFGQGTRLTVV.

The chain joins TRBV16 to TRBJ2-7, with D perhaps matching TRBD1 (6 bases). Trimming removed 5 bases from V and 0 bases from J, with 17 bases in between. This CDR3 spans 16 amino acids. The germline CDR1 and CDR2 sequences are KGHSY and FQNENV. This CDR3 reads CASSSDAGASSYEQYF. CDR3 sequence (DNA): TGTGCCAGCAGCTCAGATGCAGGGGCCAGCTCCTACGAGCAGTACTTC.

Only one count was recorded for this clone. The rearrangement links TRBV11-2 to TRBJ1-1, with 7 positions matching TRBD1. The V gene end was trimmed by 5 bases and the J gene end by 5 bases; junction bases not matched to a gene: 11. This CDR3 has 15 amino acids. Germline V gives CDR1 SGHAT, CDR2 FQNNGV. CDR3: CASSADRVRGTEAFF. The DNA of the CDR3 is TGTGCCAGCAGCGCCGACAGGGTGAGGGGTACTGAAGCTTTCTTT.

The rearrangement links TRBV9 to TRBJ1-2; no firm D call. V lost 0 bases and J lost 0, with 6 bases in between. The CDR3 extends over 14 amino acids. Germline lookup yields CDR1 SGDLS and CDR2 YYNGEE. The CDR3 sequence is CASSVATANYGYTF. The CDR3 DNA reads TGTGCCAGCAGCGTAGCCACAGCTAACTATGGCTACACCTTC.

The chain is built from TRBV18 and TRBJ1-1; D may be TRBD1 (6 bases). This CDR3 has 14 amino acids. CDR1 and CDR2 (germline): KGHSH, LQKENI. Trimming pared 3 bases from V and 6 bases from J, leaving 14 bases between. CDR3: CASSPFGGAAEAFF. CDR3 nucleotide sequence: TGTGCCAGCTCACCCTTTGGGGGGGCTGCTGAAGCTTTCTTT.

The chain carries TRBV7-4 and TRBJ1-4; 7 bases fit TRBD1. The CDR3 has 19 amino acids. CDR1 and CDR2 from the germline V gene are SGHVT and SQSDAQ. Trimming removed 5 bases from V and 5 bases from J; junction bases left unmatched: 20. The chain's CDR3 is CASSPRGWGQTRPNEKLFF. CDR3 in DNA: TGTGCCAGCAGCCCACGGGGGTGGGGACAGACAAGGCCGAATGAAAAACTGTTTTTT.

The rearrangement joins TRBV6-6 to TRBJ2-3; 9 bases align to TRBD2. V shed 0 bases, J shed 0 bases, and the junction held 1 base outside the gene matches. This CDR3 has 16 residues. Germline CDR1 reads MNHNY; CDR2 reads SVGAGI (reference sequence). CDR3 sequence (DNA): TGTGCCAGCAGTTACTCTGGGACTAGCAGCACAGATACGCAGTATTTT. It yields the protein CASSYSGTSSTDTQYF.

The CDR3: CASSFPPDTQYF. CDR3 nucleotide sequence: TGTGCCAGCAGCTTCCCCCCGGATACGCAGTATTTT. V and J are TRBV7-9 and TRBJ2-3; D not resolved. Trimming took off 3 bases at V and 6 bases at J, with 7 bases between the two ends. CDR1 SEHNR and CDR2 FQNEAQ come from the germline V gene (reference sequence). CDR3 size: 12 residues.

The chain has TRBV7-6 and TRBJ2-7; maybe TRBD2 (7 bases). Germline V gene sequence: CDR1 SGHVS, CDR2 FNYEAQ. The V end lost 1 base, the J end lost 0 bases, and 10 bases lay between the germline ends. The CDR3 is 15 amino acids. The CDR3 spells CASSLGGGGSYEQYF. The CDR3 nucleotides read TGTGCCAGCAGCTTAGGCGGGGGCGGCTCCTACGAGCAGTACTTC.

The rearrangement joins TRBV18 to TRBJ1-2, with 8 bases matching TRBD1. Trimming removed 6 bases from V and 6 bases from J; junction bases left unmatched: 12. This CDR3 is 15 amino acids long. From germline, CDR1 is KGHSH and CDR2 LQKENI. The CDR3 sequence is CASSPGRDRNNGYTF. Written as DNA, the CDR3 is TGTGCCAGCTCCCCGGGCCGGGACAGGAACAATGGCTACACCTTC.